Below are 26 T cell receptor beta chains sequenced from a single sample in a study of CD8+ T cells in alopecia areata. Sequencing relied on a cDNA template that was reverse transcribed from extracted RNA. Produced via immunoSEQ multiplex PCR; TCRdb's table is partial and in-frame only. In total the sample includes about 300,000 clones, none of them seen once. Pooled cutaneous lymph node cells were sorted using CD4, CD8alpha, NKG2D, NKG2ACE and other markers. The sample comprised CD4+ T cells sorted from a lymph node. The source of these receptors is a C3H/HeJ mouse with alopecia areata. This line is of MHC haplotype H2-k.

Of note for this clone: The genes are named according to mouse. Read data end 4 residues before the CDR3 end; the end is taken from the germline J gene. The chain employs TRBV31 and TRBJ1-1; TRBD1 might be the D (6 bases). Germline assignment: CDR1 GKSSPN and CDR2 SITVG. V was trimmed by 4 bases and J by 0 bases, leaving 15 bases between them. The CDR3 covers 15 residues. The covered CDR3 bases are TGTGCCTGGACCCTCCGGGACAATGCAAACACA. It codes for CAWTLRDNANT. The entire CDR3 sequence reads CAWTLRDNANTEVFF.

This clone was seen many times. Each gene name is a mouse one. The CDR3 end lies 4 residues beyond the end of the read and is filled in from the germline J gene. This sample also contains other DNA sequences that code for the same CDR3. The chain is built from TRBV1 and TRBJ2-1, with 8 bases that match TRBD2. V was pared by 1 base and J by 1 base, with 0 bases of the junction left unmatched. There are 15 residues in the CDR3. Germline V lookup: CDR1 NSQYPW, CDR2 LRSPGD (reference sequence). The CDR3 sequence: CTCSAAGGNYAEQFF. The CDR3 DNA, read in part, is TGCACCTGCAGTGCAGCTGGGGGGAACTATGCT.

In its sample, this clone was seen a few times. Gene labels here are mouse ones. The CDR3 extends 4 residues past the end of the read, so its final part is completed from the germline J gene. The chain couples TRBV1 to TRBJ2-5; 7 positions agree with TRBD2. The CDR3 has 15 amino acids. Per germline, CDR1 NSQYPW and CDR2 LRSPGD (reference sequence). The V gene end was trimmed by 5 bases and the J gene end by 3 bases; junction bases not matched to a gene: 8. Partial CDR3 DNA: TGCACCTGCAGTCTCGCTGGGGGAACTCAAGAC. It specifies CTCSLAGGTQD. The CDR3 in full is CTCSLAGGTQDTQYF.

This clone was observed a handful of times. Any gene name here is a mouse gene name. The read halts 4 residues ahead of the CDR3 end, with the missing end drawn from the germline J gene. Other DNA sequences in the sample encode the same CDR3. The gene calls are TRBV31 and TRBJ1-2; 7 bases align to TRBD1. This CDR3 is 14 amino acids long. The J segment lost 0 bases and the V segment lost 3 bases, leaving 4 bases of the junction unmatched. CDR1 and CDR2 from the germline V gene are GKSSPN and SITVG. This CDR3 is CAWRRQGANSDYTF. Incomplete CDR3 DNA: TGTGCCTGGAGGCGACAGGGTGCAAACTCC.

The sample holds a few counts of this clone. Genes here carry mouse names. The read ends 3 residues before the CDR3 terminus; that terminus is restored from the germline J gene. The rearrangement uses TRBV19 and TRBJ1-6, with D tentatively TRBD1 (6 bases). Being an ORF, TRBJ1-6 has a function that is uncertain. Germline CDR1 FNHDT, CDR2 SITEND (reference sequence). CDR3 length equals 13 residues. V gave up 6 bases and J gave up 8 bases, with 12 bases separating them. This chain's CDR3 is CASNRQEDSPLYF. The covered CDR3 bases are TGTGCCAGCAACCGACAGGAGGATTCGCCC.

Comment on this clone: Gene names follow the mouse nomenclature. The read stops 4 residues short of the end of the CDR3; the missing end is completed from the germline J gene. The V call is TRBV13-2, the J call TRBJ2-2; D possibly corresponds to TRBD2 (7 bases). CDR1 and CDR2 (germline): NNHNN, SYGAGS (reference sequence). The CDR3 consists of 16 residues. V was clipped by 0 bases and J by 0 bases, with 9 bases between them. The part of the CDR3 DNA that was read is TGTGCCAGCGGTGATGCGGGGGGCTCAAACACCGGG. This gives the protein CASGDAGGSNTG. The CDR3 in full is CASGDAGGSNTGQLYF.

Concerning this clone itself: Gene names and germline refer to mouse. The CDR3 extends 4 residues past the end of the read, so its final part is completed from the germline J gene. The J gene is TRBJ2-5, the V gene TRBV13-2; either TRBD1 or TRBD2 may supply D (6 bases each). CDR1 is NNHNN and CDR2 is SYGAGS in the germline V gene (reference sequence). The CDR3 has 14 residues. With 0 bases removed from V and 2 bases from J, the gap between germline ends came to 7 bases. The sequenced CDR3 bases are TGTGCCAGCGGTGATGGGGGGCCCCAAGAC. It yields the protein CASGDGGPQD. The whole CDR3 region reads CASGDGGPQDTQYF.

Notes on this clone: All gene names here are mouse names. The read falls 4 residues short of the CDR3 end, and the missing part is taken from the germline J gene. V gene TRBV19 combines with J gene TRBJ2-1, with 10 bases identical to TRBD2. CDR3 length equals 14 residues. Per germline, CDR1 FNHDT and CDR2 SITEND (reference sequence). The DNA read from the CDR3 is TGTGCCAGCAGTATGGGACTGGGGCGGGCT. Its protein is CASSMGLGRA. The whole CDR3 region reads CASSMGLGRAEQFF.

This clone has only a few counts. The genes are named according to mouse. The CDR3 extends 4 residues past the end of the read, so its final part is completed from the germline J gene. J is TRBJ2-5 and V is TRBV31, with 10 bases identical to TRBD2. Germline CDR1 is GKSSPN and CDR2 is SITVG. CDR3 length: 14 amino acids. The covered CDR3 bases are TGTGCCTGGAGTCCTGGGGGGGCGCTTGAC. Translated, it gives CAWSPGGALD. The full CDR3 protein reads CAWSPGGALDTQYF.

In the case of this clone: Mouse names are used for the genes. Read coverage stops 4 residues before the CDR3 terminus; the germline J gene supplies the remainder. This chain connects TRBV14 to TRBJ2-1, with 14 bases identical to TRBD2. J was trimmed by 6 bases and V by 1 base; bases with no gene match: 6. Germline-derived CDR1 and CDR2 are SGHDT and FRDEAV. This CDR3 contains 17 residues. The CDR3 loop reads CASSFGTGGARGAEQFF. CDR3 bases read: TGTGCCAGCAGTTTCGGGACTGGGGGGGCGCGGGGTGCT.

A word on this clone: Gene and germline names: mouse. The read halts 4 residues ahead of the CDR3 end, with the missing end drawn from the germline J gene. The chain links TRBV1 to TRBJ2-3, with TRBD1 as a possible D gene (6 bases). CDR3 length: 14 residues. The V and J ends lost 4 bases and 4 bases respectively, with 12 bases between them. CDR1 and CDR2 (germline): NSQYPW, LRSPGD (reference sequence). Incomplete CDR3 DNA: TGCACCTGCAGTGGCTCCCAGGGGCCAGAA. It is translated as CTCSGSQGPE. The whole CDR3 region reads CTCSGSQGPETLYF.

There are many counts of this clone. Genes here carry mouse names. The observed sequence ends 4 residues before the CDR3 terminus, with the missing tail filled in from the germline J gene. Other DNA sequences in the sample encode the same CDR3. The chain has TRBV17 and TRBJ1-1, with TRBD1 as a possible D gene (5 bases). The CDR3 is 13 residues long. V lost 3 bases, J lost 4 bases, and 9 bases lay in between. Looked up from germline, CDR1 is MNHDT and CDR2 is YYDKIL. CDR3 DNA, as far as it was read: TGTGCTAGCAGTAGTGGAGGGGTCACA. The encoded protein is CASSSGGVT. The CDR3 reads in full as CASSSGGVTEVFF. Together with reference TRBV17 and TRBJ1-1, the CDR3 gives the full variable domain: DTTVKQNPRYKLARVGKPVNLICSQTMNHDTMYWYQKKPNQAPKLLLFYYDKILNREADTFEKFQSSRPNNSFCSLYIGSAGLEYSAMYLCASSSGGVTEVFFGKGTRLTVV.

There are a few counts of this clone. The genes and germline here are from mouse. Coverage ceases 4 residues before the CDR3 finishes, and the germline J gene fills in the end. The chain couples TRBV12-1 to TRBJ1-2; D gene ambiguous. The germline V gene has CDR1 SGHSN and CDR2 HYEKVE. The CDR3 is 12 amino acids. V lost 1 base and J lost 3, with 5 bases in between. The DNA read from the CDR3 is TGTGCCAGCTCTCTGCCAGACTCC. This sequence encodes CASSLPDS. In full, the CDR3 reads CASSLPDSDYTF. Looking up the rest from reference TRBV12-1 and TRBJ1-2 gives the full variable domain: DSGVVQSPRHIIKEKGGRSVLTCIPISGHSNVVWYQQTLGKELKFLIQHYEKVERDKGFLPSRFSVQQFDDYHSEMNMSALELEDSAMYFCASSLPDSDYTFGSGTRLLVI.

As regards this clone: Germline and genes: mouse. The DNA ends 4 residues before the CDR3 does, and the rest of the CDR3 is filled in from the germline J gene. The chain combines TRBV3 with TRBJ1-1, with D perhaps matching TRBD1 (6 bases). This CDR3 contains 16 residues. CDR1 and CDR2 from the germline V gene are SNHLY and FYNGKV (reference sequence). The sequenced part of the CDR3 DNA is TGTGCCAGCAGCTTAGAGAGGGGGGGGCGTAGGGCA. This sequence encodes CASSLERGGRRA. The entire CDR3 is CASSLERGGRRAEVFF.

This clone was seen more than once but under ten times. Gene names follow the mouse nomenclature. With the read ending 4 residues before the CDR3 end, the germline J gene is used to fill in that end. The rearrangement joins TRBV13-3 to TRBJ2-1; D remains ambiguous. Trimming left V 5 bases short and J 1 base short, with 7 bases between. This CDR3 comprises 13 residues. The germline V gene has CDR1 NNHDY and CDR2 SYVADS. CDR3 DNA (partial): TGTGCCAGCAGGCTGGCGAACTATGCT. It codes for CASRLANYA. The CDR3 in full is CASRLANYAEQFF.

This clone was found a few times. These gene names are mouse names. The CDR3 end falls 4 residues outside the read, so it is completed with the germline J gene. Other DNA variants within this sample encode the same CDR3. The chain has TRBV31 and TRBJ1-2; TRBD1 agrees at 8 bases. V lost 0 bases to trimming and J lost 2 bases; unmatched junction nucleotides: 2. CDR1 is GKSSPN and CDR2 is SITVG in the germline V gene. The CDR3 sequence is 14 residues long. CDR3 bases read: TGTGCCTGGAGTCTGAGGACAGGGAACTCC. It encodes CAWSLRTGNS. The CDR3 as a whole reads CAWSLRTGNSDYTF.

This clone was observed a handful of times. A read error may explain this, as a much larger clone is one base away. Mouse gene names apply. Read sequence stops 4 residues before the CDR3 end, and the germline J gene provides the missing end. Additional DNA sequences in this sample encode the identical CDR3. This chain joins TRBV31 and TRBJ1-2; D gene unclear. Trimming pared 0 bases from V and 1 base from J, leaving 6 bases between. Germline values: CDR1 GKSSPN, CDR2 SITVG. This CDR3 contains 13 residues. CDR3 protein: CAWSLPGNSDYTF. CDR3 DNA (partial): TGTGCCTGGAGTCTACCAGGAAACTCC.

The table lists this clone with a few counts. Gene and germline names: mouse. The CDR3 end falls 4 residues outside the read, so it is completed with the germline J gene. The chain links TRBV13-1 to TRBJ2-3; a weak D match, TRBD2 (5 bases). Germline lookup yields CDR1 NSHNY and CDR2 SYGAGN. This CDR3 comprises 15 residues. Trimming took off 1 base at V and 0 bases at J, with 9 bases between the two ends. The DNA read from the CDR3 is TGTGCCAGCAGTGATTCTGGGAATAGTGCAGAA. Its translation is CASSDSGNSAE. The whole CDR3 sequence is CASSDSGNSAETLYF.

Turning to this clone: Gene and germline names: mouse. The read stops 4 residues short of the end of the CDR3; the missing end is completed from the germline J gene. The rearrangement joins TRBV1 to TRBJ2-3, with D unresolved. Trimming shortened V by 3 bases and J by 0 bases, and 10 bases separated the two germline ends. CDR1 is NSQYPW and CDR2 is LRSPGD in the germline V gene (reference sequence). The CDR3 sequence is 15 residues long. CDR3 DNA (partial): TGCACCTGCAGTGCTGGAGACAATAGTGCAGAA. Translation: CTCSAGDNSAE. The full CDR3 protein reads CTCSAGDNSAETLYF.

This clone was counted a few times. Gene labels here are mouse ones. The read halts 4 residues ahead of the CDR3 end, with the missing end drawn from the germline J gene. The rearrangement joins TRBV5 to TRBJ2-1, with 10 bases aligning to TRBD2. There are 15 residues in the CDR3. Germline V gene lookup returns CDR1 LGHNA and CDR2 YNLKQL (reference sequence). The trim removed 3 bases at V and 2 bases at J, leaving 1 base unmatched. The CDR3 is CASSHGTGDYAEQFF. The sequenced part of the CDR3 DNA is TGTGCCAGCAGCCATGGGACTGGGGACTATGCT.

This clone was seen a handful of times. The genes and germline here are from mouse. Read coverage stops 3 residues before the CDR3 terminus; the germline J gene supplies the remainder. Other DNA sequences of this sample code for an identical CDR3. V usage is TRBV5 and J usage is TRBJ1-6; maybe TRBD1 (5 bases). TRBJ1-6 belongs to the ORF category, with a function that is uncertain. Per germline, CDR1 LGHNA and CDR2 YNLKQL (reference sequence). Trimming removed 0 bases from V and 3 bases from J, with 6 bases in between. The CDR3 extends over 15 amino acids. The chain's CDR3 is CASSQETDYNSPLYF. The CDR3 DNA, read in part, is TGTGCCAGCAGCCAAGAGACAGACTATAATTCGCCC.

Notes on this clone: Germline and genes: mouse. The CDR3 goes on 4 residues after the read ends, and that part is filled in from the germline J gene. The V and J genes are TRBV19 and TRBJ2-7; D is uncertain. V gave up 0 bases and J gave up 3 bases, with 7 bases separating them. CDR1 FNHDT and CDR2 SITEND come from the germline V gene (reference sequence). The CDR3 runs to 13 residues. CDR3 DNA, as far as it was read: TGTGCCAGCAGTATAGTCAGAAACTAT. Amino acid sequence: CASSIVRNY. The whole CDR3 sequence reads CASSIVRNYEQYF.

Comment on this clone: Gene names are the mouse ones. The sample has other DNA sequences that encode this CDR3 too. The CDR3 reads CASSDAWGNYAEQFF. The sequenced part of the CDR3 DNA is TGTGCCAGCAGTGATGCCTGGGGTAACTATGCT. J is TRBJ2-1 and V is TRBV13-1; possibly TRBD2 for D (6 bases). The read terminates 4 residues before the CDR3 end, so the remaining end is supplied by the germline J gene. The V gene lost 0 bases and the J gene lost 0 bases, with 7 bases spanning the gap. This CDR3 is 15 amino acids long. Looked up from germline, CDR1 is NSHNY and CDR2 is SYGAGN.

Of note for this clone: Gene and germline names: mouse. The missing CDR3 end, 4 residues past where the read stops, is filled in from the germline J gene. This chain uses TRBV13-3 with TRBJ2-1; unclear D gene. This CDR3 is built from 13 residues. Germline CDR1 reads NNHDY; CDR2 reads SYVADS. V lost 1 base, J lost 2 bases, and 4 bases lay in between. CDR3 amino acids: CASSDQDYAEQFF. Incomplete CDR3 DNA: TGTGCCAGCAGTGATCAGGACTATGCT.

With respect to this clone: The germline and genes are mouse ones. Distinct nucleotide sequences in the sample also encode this CDR3. CDR3 DNA (partial): TGTGCCAGCAGTATCCCTGGGAACACCGGG. Amino acids: CASSIPGNTG. The entire CDR3 protein reads CASSIPGNTGQLYF. The chain couples TRBV19 to TRBJ2-2; perhaps TRBD2 as D (5 bases). The read finishes 4 residues shy of the CDR3 end, and the germline J gene is used to complete it. Trimming shortened V by 2 bases and J by 2 bases, and 7 bases separated the two germline ends. The CDR3 is 14 residues long. Germline V gene lookup returns CDR1 FNHDT and CDR2 SITEND (reference sequence).

This clone was seen a few times. Any gene name here is a mouse gene name. The read stops 4 residues short of the end of the CDR3; the missing end is completed from the germline J gene. The J gene is TRBJ2-3, the V gene TRBV13-2; the D gene is possibly TRBD2 (6 bases). CDR1 and CDR2 from the germline V gene are NNHNN and SYGAGS (reference sequence). The V and J ends lost 2 bases and 0 bases respectively, with 13 bases between them. The CDR3 contains 16 residues. CDR3 sequence: CASGELGPASAETLYF. Incomplete CDR3 DNA: TGTGCCAGCGGTGAACTGGGCCCAGCTAGTGCAGAA.